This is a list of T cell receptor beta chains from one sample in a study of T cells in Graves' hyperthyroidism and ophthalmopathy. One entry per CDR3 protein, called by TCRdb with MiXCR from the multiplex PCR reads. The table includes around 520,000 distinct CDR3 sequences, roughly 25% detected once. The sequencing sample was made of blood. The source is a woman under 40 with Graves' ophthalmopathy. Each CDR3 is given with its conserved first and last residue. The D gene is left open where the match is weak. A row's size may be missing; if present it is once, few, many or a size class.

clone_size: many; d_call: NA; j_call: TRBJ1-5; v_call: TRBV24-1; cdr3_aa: CATSDSRGGGNQPQHF; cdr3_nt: TGTGCCACCAGTGATTCGAGGGGTGGAGGCAATCAGCCCCAGCATTTT
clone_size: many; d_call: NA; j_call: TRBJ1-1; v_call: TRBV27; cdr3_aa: CASSLSPTVPLLNTEAFF; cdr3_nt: TGTGCCAGCAGTTTATCCCCGACGGTACCTCTGTTGAACACTGAAGCTTTCTTT
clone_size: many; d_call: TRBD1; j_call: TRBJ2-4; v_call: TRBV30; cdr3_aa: CAWRTGGEWNIQYF; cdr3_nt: TGTGCCTGGAGGACAGGGGGCGAATGGAACATTCAGTACTTC
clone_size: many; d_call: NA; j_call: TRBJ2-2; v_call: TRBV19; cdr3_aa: CASSIDRAGELFF; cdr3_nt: TGTGCCAGTAGTATAGATCGAGCCGGGGAGCTGTTTTTT
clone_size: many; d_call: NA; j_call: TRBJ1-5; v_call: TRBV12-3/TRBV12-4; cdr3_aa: CASSLVGRIDQPQHF; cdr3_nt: TGTGCCAGCAGTTTAGTCGGAAGGATTGATCAGCCCCAGCATTTT
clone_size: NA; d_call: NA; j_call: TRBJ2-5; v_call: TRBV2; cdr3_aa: CASSEEEQETQYF; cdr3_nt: TGTGCCAGCAGTGAAGAAGAACAAGAGACCCAGTACTTC
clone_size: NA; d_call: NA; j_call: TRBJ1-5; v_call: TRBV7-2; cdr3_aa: CASSFGRLNQPQHF; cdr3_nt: TGTGCCAGCAGCTTCGGACGGCTTAATCAGCCCCAGCATTTT
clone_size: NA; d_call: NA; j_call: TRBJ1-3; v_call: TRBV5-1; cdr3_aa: CASSLEMSVTGNTIYF; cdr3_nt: TGCGCCAGCAGCTTGGAGATGTCTGTCACTGGAAACACCATATATTTT
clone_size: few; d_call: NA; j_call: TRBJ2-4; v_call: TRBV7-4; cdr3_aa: CASRIQGVIEKNIQYF; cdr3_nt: TGTGCCAGCCGGATCCAGGGTGTCATTGAAAAAAACATTCAGTACTTC
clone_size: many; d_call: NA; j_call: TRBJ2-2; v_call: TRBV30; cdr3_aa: CAWSGAGVIFAGELFF; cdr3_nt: TGTGCCTGGAGTGGCGCAGGGGTAATATTTGCCGGGGAGCTGTTTTTT
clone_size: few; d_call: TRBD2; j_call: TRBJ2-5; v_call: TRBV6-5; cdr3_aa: CASSNNRLAGAQETQYF; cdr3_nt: TGTGCCAGCAGTAACAATCGCCTAGCGGGAGCCCAGGAGACCCAGTACTTC
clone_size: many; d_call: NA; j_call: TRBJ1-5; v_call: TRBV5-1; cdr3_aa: CASSLDGTEYQPQHF; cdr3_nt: TGCGCCAGCAGCTTGGATGGAACCGAATATCAGCCCCAGCATTTT
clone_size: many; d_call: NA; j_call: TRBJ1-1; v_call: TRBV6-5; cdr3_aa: CASSYGGQGTEAFF; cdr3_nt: TGTGCCAGCAGTTACGGTGGTCAGGGCACTGAAGCTTTCTTT
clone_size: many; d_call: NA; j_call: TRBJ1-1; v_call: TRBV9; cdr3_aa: CASSGDILDTEAFF; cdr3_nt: TGTGCCAGCAGCGGGGACATTTTGGACACTGAAGCTTTCTTT
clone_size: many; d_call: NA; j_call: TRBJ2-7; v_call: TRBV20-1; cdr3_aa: CSAAPGPKYEQYF; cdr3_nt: TGCAGTGCTGCCCCGGGCCCCAAGTACGAGCAGTACTTC
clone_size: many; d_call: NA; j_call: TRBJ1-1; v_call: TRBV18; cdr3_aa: CASSPRGGRTEAFF; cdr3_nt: TGTGCCAGCTCACCACGCGGGGGCCGAACTGAAGCTTTCTTT
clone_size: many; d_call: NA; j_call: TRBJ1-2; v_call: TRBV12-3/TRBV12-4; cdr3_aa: CASLGNYGYTF; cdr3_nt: TGTGCCAGCCTGGGTAACTATGGCTACACCTTC
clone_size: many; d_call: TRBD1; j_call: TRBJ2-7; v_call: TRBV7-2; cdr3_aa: CASSSAGQAYEQYF; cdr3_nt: TGTGCCAGCAGCTCGGCGGGACAGGCCTACGAGCAGTACTTC
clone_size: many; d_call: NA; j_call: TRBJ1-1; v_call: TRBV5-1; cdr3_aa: CASSLVGRLNTEAFF; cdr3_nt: TGCGCCAGCAGCTTGGTGGGCCGTCTGAACACTGAAGCTTTCTTT
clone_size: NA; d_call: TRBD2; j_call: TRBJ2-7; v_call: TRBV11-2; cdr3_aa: CASSLTRGTYEQYF; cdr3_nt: TGTGCCAGCAGCTTAACGCGGGGGACCTACGAGCAGTACTTC
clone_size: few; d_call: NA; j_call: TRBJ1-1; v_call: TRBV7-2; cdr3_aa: CASSSLAGAAFF; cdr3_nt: TGTGCCAGCAGCTCCCTCGCGGGCGCAGCTTTCTTT
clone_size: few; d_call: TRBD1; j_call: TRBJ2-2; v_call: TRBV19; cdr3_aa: CASMTGQFTGELFF; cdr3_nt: TGTGCCAGTATGACAGGGCAGTTCACCGGGGAGCTGTTTTTT
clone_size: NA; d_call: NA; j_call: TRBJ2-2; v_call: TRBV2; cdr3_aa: CASSVSRKGAGELFF; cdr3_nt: TGTGCCAGCAGTGTGTCTAGGAAAGGGGCCGGGGAGCTGTTTTTT
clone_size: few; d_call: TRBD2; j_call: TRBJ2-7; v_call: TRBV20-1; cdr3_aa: CSARASRGDPYEQYF; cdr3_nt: TGCAGTGCTAGAGCCTCGCGGGGGGACCCCTACGAGCAGTACTTC
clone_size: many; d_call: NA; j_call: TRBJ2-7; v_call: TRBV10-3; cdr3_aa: CAISTQGAYEQYF; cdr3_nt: TGTGCCATCAGTACTCAGGGAGCCTACGAGCAGTACTTC
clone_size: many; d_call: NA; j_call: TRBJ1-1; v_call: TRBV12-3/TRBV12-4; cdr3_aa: CASGYRAAEAFF; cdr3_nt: TGTGCCAGTGGTTATAGGGCGGCTGAAGCTTTCTTT
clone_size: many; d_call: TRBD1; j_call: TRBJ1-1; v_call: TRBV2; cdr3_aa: CASGGGQANEAFF; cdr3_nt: TGTGCCAGCGGAGGGGGCCAAGCTAACGAAGCTTTCTTT
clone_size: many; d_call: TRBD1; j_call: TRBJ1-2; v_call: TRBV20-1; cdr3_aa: CSARSGTGVYRGYTF; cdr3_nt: TGCAGTGCTAGGAGCGGGACAGGGGTATATCGGGGCTACACCTTC
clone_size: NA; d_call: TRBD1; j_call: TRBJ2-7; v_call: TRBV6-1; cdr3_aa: CASMRTGENEQYF; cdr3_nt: TGTGCCAGCATGAGGACAGGGGAAAACGAGCAGTACTTC
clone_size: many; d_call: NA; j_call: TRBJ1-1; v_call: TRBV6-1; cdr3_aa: CASSPLGLMNTEAFF; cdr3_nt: TGTGCCAGCAGCCCACTGGGCCTAATGAACACTGAAGCTTTCTTT
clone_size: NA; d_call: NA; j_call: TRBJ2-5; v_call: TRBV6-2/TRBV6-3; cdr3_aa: CASSYSGSRETQYF; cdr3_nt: TGTGCCAGCAGTTACTCTGGGAGTCGAGAGACCCAGTACTTC
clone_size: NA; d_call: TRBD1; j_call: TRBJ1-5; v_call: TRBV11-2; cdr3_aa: CASSHEDDRGSDQPQHF; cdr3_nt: TGTGCCAGCAGCCACGAGGACGACAGGGGGTCGGATCAGCCCCAGCATTTT
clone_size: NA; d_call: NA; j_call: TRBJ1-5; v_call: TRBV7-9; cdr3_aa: CASSFDDQPQHF; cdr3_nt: TGTGCCAGCAGCTTCGACGATCAGCCCCAGCATTTT
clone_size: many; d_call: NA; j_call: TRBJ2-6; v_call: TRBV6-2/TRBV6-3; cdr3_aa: CASSSFPPVVGGANVLTF; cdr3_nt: TGTGCCAGCAGTTCCTTTCCGCCCGTGGTTGGTGGGGCCAACGTCCTGACTTTC
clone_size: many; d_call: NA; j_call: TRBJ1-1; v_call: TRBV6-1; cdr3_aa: CASSEPTGNTEAFF; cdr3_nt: TGTGCCAGCAGTGAACCCACGGGGAACACTGAAGCTTTCTTT
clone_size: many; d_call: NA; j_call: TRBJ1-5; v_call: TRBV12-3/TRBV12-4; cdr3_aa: CASRPQVNSNQPQHF; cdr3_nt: TGTGCCAGCAGACCACAGGTGAATAGCAATCAGCCCCAGCATTTT
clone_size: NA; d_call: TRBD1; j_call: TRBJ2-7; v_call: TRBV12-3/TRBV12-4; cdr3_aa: CASSLGDRGPPHEQYF; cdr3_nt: TGTGCCAGCAGTTTGGGGGACAGGGGCCCCCCCCACGAGCAGTACTTC
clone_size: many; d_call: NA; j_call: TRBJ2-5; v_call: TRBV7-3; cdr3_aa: CASSLTVDYGETQYF; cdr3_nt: TGTGCCAGCAGCTTAACCGTGGACTATGGGGAGACCCAGTACTTC